What follows is one T cell receptor beta chain and its context. What it binds is unknown. Only in-frame clones appear in the TCRdb table, and some are missing; sequencing was by immunoSEQ multiplex PCR. The sample yields tens of thousands of clones, roughly nine tenths seen once. These data originate in a study of graft-versus-host responses after intestinal transplantation. On the study more broadly: Those transplanted obtained multivisceral, liver-intestinal, or isolated intestinal grafts. Every transplant recipient was induced with anti-thymocyte globulin, then maintained on tacrolimus and steroids for around 3 years.

This CDR3 region has 17 residues. The V gene end was trimmed by 0 bases and the J gene end by 2 bases; junction bases not matched to a gene: 8. Germline CDR1 SGHRS, CDR2 YFSETQ. The source is a human donor who was the organ donor for an intestinal transplant. The chain joins TRBV5-1 to TRBJ2-3; 8 positions agree with TRBD1. Sequenced material: unstimulated CD4+ T cells sorted from spleen or lymph node cells, taken before transplant. DNA for the CDR3: TGCGCCAGCAGCTTGGCCGAGACAGGGGCGTACACAGATACGCAGTATTTT. Its protein is CASSLAETGAYTDTQYF.